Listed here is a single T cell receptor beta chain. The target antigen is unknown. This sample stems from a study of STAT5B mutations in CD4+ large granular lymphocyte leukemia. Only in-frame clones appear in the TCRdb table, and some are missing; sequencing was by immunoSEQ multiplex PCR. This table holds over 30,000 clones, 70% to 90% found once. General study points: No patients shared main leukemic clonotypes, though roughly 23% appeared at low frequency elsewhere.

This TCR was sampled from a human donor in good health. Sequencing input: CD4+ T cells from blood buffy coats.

CDR3 nucleotides: TGTGCCAGCAGTCCGTTCCCTCGGACTGAGCAGTTCTTC. It translates to CASSPFPRTEQFF. The rearrangement uses TRBV27 and TRBJ2-1, with no clear D. The CDR3 has 13 residues. Looked up from germline, CDR1 is MNHEY and CDR2 is SMNVEV (reference sequence). V was cut by 5 bases and J by 9 bases, with 14 bases left in between.